The 30 T cell receptor beta chains below were found in one sample sequenced in a study of shared clonotypes between healthy human individuals. Sequencing was performed with immunoSEQ multiplex PCR; in TCRdb, only in-frame clones are kept and a portion is missing. Here the sample spans approximately 500,000 clones, more than 65% being singletons. Sequencing input: PBMCs. These receptors were collected from a woman aged 35 to 49 in good health. Some clones in this sample may be carry-over from other donors' samples.

The chain employs TRBV29-1 and TRBJ1-4; D gene uncertain. CDR1 is SQVTM, CDR2 ANQGSEA, per germline. The V gene lost 8 bases and the J gene lost 6 bases, with 13 bases spanning the gap. The CDR3 length is 12 residues. The CDR3 DNA follows: TGCAGCATTTCAAACTCCGATGAAAAACTGTTTTTT. Translating it yields CSISNSDEKLFF.

About this clone: A far larger clone is one nucleotide away, so this likely arose from a read error. This CDR3 is CASSSGYGTGGSYEQYF. CDR3 sequence (DNA): TGTGCCAGCAGCTCGGGGTACGGGACAGGGGGATCCTACGAGCAGTACTTC. This sequence joins TRBV5-6 and TRBJ2-7; TRBD1 agrees at 11 bases. CDR3 size: 17 residues. V lost 3 bases, J lost 1 base, and 9 bases stayed unmatched. Germline-derived CDR1 and CDR2 are SGHDT and YYEEEE.

This chain joins TRBV27 and TRBJ2-7; D gene ambiguous. CDR1 is MNHEY, CDR2 SMNVEV, per germline (reference sequence). Trimming removed 7 bases from V and 3 bases from J, with 7 bases in between. This CDR3 is built from 11 residues. The CDR3 DNA is TGTGCCAGCACCTTCCTCTACGAGCAGTACTTC. Protein: CASTFLYEQYF.

The chain has TRBV18 and TRBJ1-1; tentative D call: TRBD1 (5 bases). V was clipped by 3 bases and J by 5 bases, with 22 bases between them. Germline V gene lookup returns CDR1 KGHSH and CDR2 LQKENI. There are 17 residues in the CDR3. For the CDR3, the DNA is TGTGCCAGCTCACCGGGACTCTCTGTGGGGAGAACGACTGAAGCTTTCTTT. Residues: CASSPGLSVGRTTEAFF. The full variable domain, rest sourced from reference TRBV18 and TRBJ1-1, is NAGVMQNPRHLVRRRGQEARLRCSPMKGHSHVYWYRQLPEEGLKFMVYLQKENIIDESGMPKERFSAEFPKEGPSILRIQQVVRGDSAAYFCASSPGLSVGRTTEAFFGQGTRLTVV.

The rearrangement uses TRBV7-8 and TRBJ1-1; unclear D gene. This CDR3 contains 16 residues. Germline V gene data show CDR1 as SGHVS and CDR2 as FQNEAQ. The germline V and J ends were trimmed by 1 base and 2 bases, with 14 bases remaining between them. CDR3 protein: CASSLVASHLNTEAFF. The CDR3 DNA reads TGTGCCAGCAGCTTAGTGGCCAGCCATCTCAACACTGAAGCTTTCTTT.

The chain carries TRBV11-3 and TRBJ2-1, with TRBD1 as a possible D gene (6 bases). Germline-derived CDR1 and CDR2 are SGHNT and YENEEA. The CDR3 contains 13 residues. The V and J ends lost 8 bases and 2 bases respectively, with 10 bases between them. The DNA for the CDR3 is TGTGCCAGCTCCAGGGGAACCTACAATGAGCAGTTCTTC. Translation: CASSRGTYNEQFF. The entire variable domain, with the rest obtained from reference TRBV11-3 and TRBJ2-1, is as follows: EAGVVQSPRYKIIEKKQPVAFWCNPISGHNTLYWYLQNLGQGPELLIRYENEEAVDDSQLPKDRFSAERLKGVDSTLKIQPAELGDSAVYLCASSRGTYNEQFFGPGTRLTVL.

The J gene is TRBJ1-4, the V gene TRBV7-9; possibly TRBD1 for D (6 bases). With 1 base removed from V and 5 bases from J, the gap between germline ends came to 11 bases. This CDR3 has 15 amino acids. Germline-derived CDR1 and CDR2 are SEHNR and FQNEAQ (reference sequence). The CDR3 protein is CASSLDTGSNEKLFF. The CDR3 nucleotides are TGTGCCAGCAGCTTAGACACAGGGTCCAATGAAAAACTGTTTTTT.

The chain combines TRBV2 with TRBJ2-2; no reliable D call. With 0 bases removed from V and 6 bases from J, the gap between germline ends came to 11 bases. CDR1 is SNHLY and CDR2 is FYNNEI in the germline V gene. CDR3 length equals 15 residues. Here the CDR3 DNA reads TGTGCCAGCAGTGAAGCGGTCTTGGGATCCGGGGAGCTGTTTTTT. Protein product: CASSEAVLGSGELFF.

This clone was detected many times. At the DNA level, this CDR3 is encoded by other sequences in the same sample as well. J is TRBJ2-3 and V is TRBV2; 7 bases match TRBD2. CDR1 SNHLY and CDR2 FYNNEI come from the germline V gene. J lost 10 bases, V lost 3 bases, and 10 bases had no gene match. This CDR3 has 14 amino acids. The CDR3 nucleotides are TGTGCCAGCAGTGACCTACTAGCGATAGGGTCGCAGTATTTT. It translates to CASSDLLAIGSQYF.

The chain combines TRBV28 with TRBJ2-3; D uncertain. With 3 bases removed from V and 0 bases from J, the gap between germline ends came to 19 bases. Germline CDR1 and CDR2: MDHEN and SYDVKM. The CDR3 sequence is 18 residues long. This chain's CDR3 is CASSFNRGPASSTDTQYF. The DNA for the CDR3 is TGTGCCAGCAGTTTTAATCGAGGTCCCGCCTCTAGCACAGATACGCAGTATTTT.

This chain joins TRBV9 and TRBJ1-4, with TRBD1 matching 9 bases. The CDR3 is made up of 16 amino acids. With 0 bases clipped from V and 2 bases from J, the junction kept 2 bases outside the gene matches. CDR1 is SGDLS, CDR2 YYNGEE, per germline. The CDR3 nucleotides read TGTGCCAGCAGCGTAGGGGACAGGGCTACTAATGAAAAACTGTTTTTT. It translates to CASSVGDRATNEKLFF. Looking up the rest from reference TRBV9 and TRBJ1-4 gives the full variable domain: DSGVTQTPKHLITATGQRVTLRCSPRSGDLSVYWYQQSLDQGLQFLIQYYNGEERAKGNILERFSAQQFPDLHSELNLSSLELGDSALYFCASSVGDRATNEKLFFGSGTQLSVL.

The genes are TRBV7-9 and TRBJ1-3; D is perhaps TRBD1 (6 bases). Germline V gene data show CDR1 as SEHNR and CDR2 as FQNEAQ (reference sequence). This CDR3 region has 16 residues. The ends were cut back, 2 bases at V and 4 bases at J, with 15 bases in the middle. As DNA, the CDR3 is TGTGCCAGCAGCTTATTGTGGGGGCTCGAAGGAAACACCATATATTTT. Protein: CASSLLWGLEGNTIYF.

The rearrangement links TRBV4-1 to TRBJ2-7; no clear D gene. This CDR3 comprises 13 residues. The V end was cut by 1 base, the J end by 7 bases, with 11 bases between. CDR1 and CDR2 from the germline V gene are MGHRA and YSYEKL. The CDR3 nucleotides are TGCGCCAGCAGCCAAGTAGTCTTTTATGAGCAGTACTTC. This gives the protein CASSQVVFYEQYF.

This clone was counted once. The genes are TRBV28 and TRBJ1-4, with TRBD1 matching 8 bases. The germline V gene encodes CDR1 MDHEN and CDR2 SYDVKM. V lost 5 bases, J lost 7 bases, and 9 bases stayed unmatched. This CDR3 contains 15 residues. Here the CDR3 reads CASSIPGTGVEKLFF. DNA of the CDR3: TGTGCCAGCAGTATACCCGGGACAGGAGTTGAAAAACTGTTTTTT.

The gene calls are TRBV28 and TRBJ1-5; no clear D. CDR3 length: 13 residues. The germline CDR1 and CDR2 sequences are MDHEN and SYDVKM. The ends were cut back, 6 bases at V and 0 bases at J, with 6 bases in the middle. Written as DNA, the CDR3 is TGTGCCAGCAGCGAGACTAGCAATCAGCCCCAGCATTTT. As protein: CASSETSNQPQHF. Looking up the rest from reference TRBV28 and TRBJ1-5 gives the full variable domain: DVKVTQSSRYLVKRTGEKVFLECVQDMDHENMFWYRQDPGLGLRLIYFSYDVKMKEKGDIPEGYSVSREKKERFSLILESASTNQTSMYLCASSETSNQPQHFGDGTRLSIL.

This chain uses TRBV7-3 with TRBJ1-1; 8 bases are a match to TRBD1. The CDR3 is made up of 14 amino acids. From germline, CDR1 is SGHTA and CDR2 FQGTGA. V gave up 5 bases and J gave up 5 bases; unmatched junction bases: 7. CDR3 amino acids: CASSATGGGTEAFF. CDR3 sequence (DNA): TGTGCCAGCAGCGCTACAGGGGGAGGAACTGAAGCTTTCTTT. Full variable domain (rest looked up from reference TRBV7-3 and TRBJ1-1): GAGVSQTPSNKVTEKGKYVELRCDPISGHTALYWYRQSLGQGPEFLIYFQGTGAADDSGLPNDRFFAVRPEGSVSTLKIQRTERGDSAVYLCASSATGGGTEAFFGQGTRLTVV.

This clone came up a few times. The rearrangement links TRBV27 to TRBJ2-5; D may correspond to TRBD1 or TRBD2 (5 bases each). The CDR3 has 13 amino acids. Trimming took off 6 bases at V and 4 bases at J, with 12 bases between the two ends. Germline loops: CDR1 MNHEY, CDR2 SMNVEV (reference sequence). The CDR3 DNA follows: TGTGCCAGCAGCTGGGGGTATGGAGAGACCCAGTACTTC. It encodes CASSWGYGETQYF.

The chain employs TRBV6-1 and TRBJ1-4, with TRBD1 matching 7 bases. Trimming removed 3 bases from V and 8 bases from J; junction bases left unmatched: 9. This CDR3 contains 15 residues. Germline CDR1 and CDR2: MNHNS and SASEGT. The CDR3 spells CASSDAGTVGEKLFF. CDR3 bases: TGTGCCAGCAGTGACGCGGGGACAGTGGGGGAAAAACTGTTTTTT.

The chain is built from TRBV7-9 and TRBJ1-2, with D hard to call. The CDR3 extends over 14 amino acids. V was trimmed by 0 bases and J by 7 bases, leaving 12 bases between them. Germline CDR1 is SEHNR and CDR2 is FQNEAQ (reference sequence). CDR3 sequence: CASSLALASSGYTF. The CDR3 nucleotides read TGTGCCAGCAGCTTAGCCTTAGCCTCGAGTGGCTACACCTTC.

The CDR3 DNA sequence: TGTGCCAGCAGCTTGCAGCCGTCCTATGGCTACACCTTC. Its protein product is CASSLQPSYGYTF. This chain connects TRBV5-5 to TRBJ1-2; D remains ambiguous. Germline V gene lookup returns CDR1 SGHKS and CDR2 YYEKEE (reference sequence). Trimming left V 1 base short and J 4 bases short, with 8 bases between. CDR3 length: 13 amino acids.

The chain joins TRBV6-1 to TRBJ2-4; 8 nucleotides agree with TRBD1. This CDR3 contains 14 residues. Germline-derived CDR1 and CDR2 are MNHNS and SASEGT. Trimming cost V 5 bases and J 6 bases; bases outside gene matches: 6. In nucleotides, the CDR3 is TGTGCCAGCAGTACGACAGGGGCGCTAAACATTCAGTACTTC. It yields the protein CASSTTGALNIQYF.

This clone was found many times. The sample has other DNA sequences that encode this CDR3 too. The rearrangement uses TRBV7-2 and TRBJ2-1; maybe TRBD1 (6 bases). V was trimmed by 0 bases and J by 9 bases, leaving 12 bases between them. Germline CDR1 reads SGHTA; CDR2 reads FQGNSA. There are 14 residues in the CDR3. CDR3 coding DNA: TGTGCCAGCAGCTTAGCGGCAGGGGCTGGTGAGCAGTTCTTC. Translated, it gives CASSLAAGAGEQFF. Full variable domain (outside the CDR3, taken from reference TRBV7-2 and TRBJ2-1): GAGVSQSPSNKVTEKGKDVELRCDPISGHTALYWYRQSLGQGLEFLIYFQGNSAPDKSGLPSDRFSAERTGGSVSTLTIQRTQQEDSAVYLCASSLAAGAGEQFFGPGTRLTVL.

The chain joins TRBV7-1 to TRBJ2-7; TRBD1 matches at 7 bases. TRBV7-1 is identified as an open reading frame with a role that is uncertain. J gave up 4 bases and V 5 bases, and 8 bases lay outside the gene matches. The CDR3 totals 14 residues. DNA for the CDR3: TGTGCCAGCAGCGAGACAGGGAATGATTACGAGCAGTACTTC. Translation gives CASSETGNDYEQYF.

V and J are TRBV27 and TRBJ2-7; D is unresolved. V was pared by 3 bases and J by 6 bases, with 9 bases between. The CDR3 spans 12 residues. CDR1 is MNHEY, CDR2 SMNVEV, per germline (reference sequence). The CDR3 DNA follows: TGTGCCAGCAGTTTCCATAGGCGCGAGCAGTACTTC. Translation gives CASSFHRREQYF.

Regarding this clone: A far more abundant clone sits one base away, making this likely a read error. This rearrangement joins TRBV29-1 to TRBJ1-2; 10 positions agree with TRBD1. The CDR3 contains 14 residues. CDR1 and CDR2 (germline): SQVTM, ANQGSEA. The CDR3: CSVGRQGANYGHTF. The DNA for the CDR3 is TGCAGCGTTGGCCGACAGGGGGCGAACTATGGCCACACCTTC.

This chain connects TRBV19 to TRBJ2-1; 12 bases line up with TRBD2. There are 16 residues in the CDR3. Trimming removed 3 bases from V and 8 bases from J; junction bases left unmatched: 8. The germline V gene has CDR1 LNHDA and CDR2 SQIVND (reference sequence). The CDR3 DNA follows: TGTGCCAGTAGTATCTTTACTAGCGGGAGGATGGATGAGCAGTTCTTC. The encoded protein is CASSIFTSGRMDEQFF. Combining the CDR3 with reference TRBV19 and TRBJ2-1 gives the whole variable domain DGGITQSPKYLFRKEGQNVTLSCEQNLNHDAMYWYRQDPGQGLRLIYYSQIVNDFQKGDIAEGYSVSREKKESFPLTVTSAQKNPTAFYLCASSIFTSGRMDEQFFGPGTRLTVL.

The rearrangement joins TRBV7-2 to TRBJ1-3; D possibly corresponds to TRBD1 (6 bases). This CDR3 contains 14 residues. CDR1 and CDR2 (germline): SGHTA, FQGNSA. Trimming pared 5 bases from V and 3 bases from J, leaving 11 bases between. The CDR3 sequence: CASSLQGFGNTIYF. Here the CDR3 DNA reads TGTGCCAGCAGCCTCCAGGGGTTTGGAAACACCATATATTTT.

Remarks on this clone: A far more abundant clone sits one base away, making this likely a read error. The J gene is TRBJ2-7, the V gene TRBV25-1; a possible D gene is TRBD2 (5 bases). The CDR3 length is 14 residues. Germline CDR1 is MGHDK and CDR2 is SYGVNS. V lost 8 bases and J lost 2, with 16 bases in between. The CDR3 DNA follows: TGTGCCAGCGGAGGAGACCGGTACGCCTACGAGCAGTACTTC. Translated: CASGGDRYAYEQYF.

This clone was counted only a few times. The V and J genes are TRBV19 and TRBJ1-5; 9 bases fit TRBD1. With V trimmed by 3 bases and J by 2 bases, 2 bases remained unmatched. The CDR3 length is 15 residues. Germline loops: CDR1 LNHDA, CDR2 SQIVND (reference sequence). CDR3 region: CASSMDRGGNQPQHF. The CDR3 bases are TGTGCCAGTAGTATGGACAGGGGTGGCAATCAGCCCCAGCATTTT.

The chain is built from TRBV2 and TRBJ2-7; D unclear. This CDR3 is built from 11 residues. V was clipped by 3 bases and J by 5 bases, with 5 bases between them. Germline V gene lookup returns CDR1 SNHLY and CDR2 FYNNEI. CDR3 residues: CASSEAHEQYF. CDR3 sequence (DNA): TGTGCCAGCAGTGAGGCGCACGAGCAGTACTTC.